Below, 30 T cell receptor beta chains from the same sample are listed, as sequenced in a study of control samples from healthy donors and cancer patients. TCRdb's copy holds only in-frame clones and misses some; the assay was immunoSEQ multiplex PCR. This table holds approximately 100,000 clones, about 89% found once. The material sequenced was blood. These receptor sequences come from a young man in good health.

This clone showed up just once. The rearrangement joins TRBV10-3 to TRBJ2-1; perhaps TRBD2 as D (7 bases). Germline assignment: CDR1 ENHRY and CDR2 SYGVKD. The CDR3 runs 17 residues. The V gene lost 0 bases and the J gene lost 3 bases, with 15 bases spanning the gap. CDR3 nucleotide sequence: TGTGCCATCAGTGAGTCGGTTGACGGGGGGCTCTACAATGAGCAGTTCTTC. Its protein is CAISESVDGGLYNEQFF.

The chain links TRBV18 to TRBJ1-3; D might be TRBD1 (5 bases). Germline assignment: CDR1 KGHSH and CDR2 LQKENI. V lost 6 bases and J lost 2, with 17 bases in between. This CDR3 has 16 amino acids. CDR3: CASSPTEAGAGNTIYF. CDR3 bases: TGTGCCAGCTCCCCGACGGAAGCGGGGGCTGGAAACACCATATATTTT.

On this clone itself: Germline is not matched at one junction end, which may reflect a read error. The chain combines TRBV5-1 with TRBJ2-5; D is possibly TRBD1 (6 bases). CDR3 length equals 15 residues. CDR1 SGHRS and CDR2 YFSETQ come from the germline V gene. CDR3 protein: CASTRTDLYQEAQYF. The CDR3, as DNA: TGCGCCAGCACCCGGACAGATTTGTACCAAGAGGCCCAGTACTTC.

This clone appeared a single time. The genes are TRBV18 and TRBJ2-7; tentative D call: TRBD2 (5 bases). V was pared by 2 bases and J by 0 bases, with 8 bases between. This CDR3 has 14 amino acids. Germline CDR1 KGHSH, CDR2 LQKENI. For the CDR3, the DNA is TGTGCCAGCTCACCAACGGGGAACTCCTACGAGCAGTACTTC. Its protein is CASSPTGNSYEQYF.

CDR3 in amino acids: CSVLSAMNTEAFF. The CDR3 DNA is TGCAGCGTTCTCTCGGCGATGAACACTGAAGCTTTCTTT. V and J are TRBV29-1 and TRBJ1-1; D unclear. V gave up 5 bases and J gave up 0 bases, with 10 bases separating them. The CDR3 loop spans 13 amino acids. From germline, CDR1 is SQVTM and CDR2 ANQGSEA.

The chain employs TRBV10-3 and TRBJ2-5; D may be TRBD2 (5 bases). The germline V and J ends were trimmed by 10 bases and 3 bases, with 24 bases remaining between them. The CDR3 consists of 16 residues. Germline V CDR1 and CDR2: ENHRY, SYGVKD. CDR3 residues: CATRLTPGTRKETQYF. CDR3 nucleotide sequence: TGTGCCACCCGACTAACCCCTGGAACAAGGAAAGAGACCCAGTACTTC.

This chain links TRBV4-1 with TRBJ1-1; TRBD1 aligns across 12 bases. CDR1 and CDR2 from the germline V gene are MGHRA and YSYEKL. With V trimmed by 4 bases and J by 9 bases, 9 bases remained unmatched. The CDR3 is 15 residues long. The CDR3 DNA reads TGCGCCAGCAGCCGGGGACAGGGGGCGAGCGATAAAGCTTTCTTT. Encoded protein: CASSRGQGASDKAFF.

The V gene is TRBV5-1, the J gene TRBJ1-1; TRBD1 is a possible D gene (5 bases). From germline, CDR1 is SGHRS and CDR2 YFSETQ. Between the trimmed V and J ends, which lost 0 bases and 7 bases, there was a span of 7 bases. This CDR3 contains 12 residues. The CDR3 coding sequence is TGCGCCAGCAGCTTGGAAAGGGGTGAAGCTTTCTTT. This sequence encodes CASSLERGEAFF.

This clone was seen a few times. The chain carries TRBV7-2 and TRBJ1-1; 10 nucleotides line up with TRBD1. Germline V gives CDR1 SGHTA, CDR2 FQGNSA. V lost 6 bases to trimming and J lost 0 bases; unmatched junction nucleotides: 7. The CDR3 consists of 16 residues. The CDR3 loop is CASRPDRGLMNTEAFF. The CDR3 nucleotides read TGTGCCAGCAGACCCGACAGGGGGCTTATGAACACTGAAGCTTTCTTT.

This clone came up many times. The J gene is TRBJ2-5, the V gene TRBV7-9, with D possibly TRBD2 on 7 matching bases. V dropped 5 bases and J dropped 5 bases, with 18 bases sitting between them. The V gene's germline CDR1 is SEHNR and CDR2 FQNEAQ (reference sequence). The CDR3 totals 15 residues. The CDR3 bases are TGTGCCAGCAGCCCCTCCTCGGGGGGCGGGGAGACCCAGTACTTC. Protein: CASSPSSGGGETQYF.

V gene TRBV5-1 combines with J gene TRBJ1-1; D is uncertain. The CDR3 totals 12 residues. V was trimmed by 0 bases and J by 5 bases, leaving 5 bases between them. Germline loops: CDR1 SGHRS, CDR2 YFSETQ. The CDR3 DNA reads TGCGCCAGCAGCTTGGGAACGACTGAAGCTTTCTTT. Its protein product is CASSLGTTEAFF.

In the case of this clone: The same CDR3 can be traced to other DNA sequences in this sample. This chain uses TRBV7-2 with TRBJ2-5; 12 nucleotides line up with TRBD2. Germline-derived CDR1 and CDR2 are SGHTA and FQGNSA. This CDR3 spans 17 amino acids. Losses at the gene ends were 3 bases for V and 7 bases for J; bases not matched to a gene: 12. In DNA, the CDR3 is TGTGCCAGCAGCTTGGGTTGGGCTAGCGGGGGGGCAGCGACCCAGTACTTC. This sequence encodes CASSLGWASGGAATQYF.

This clone was observed a single time. V usage is TRBV15 and J usage is TRBJ1-2, with 7 bases matching TRBD1. The CDR3 contains 16 residues. In germline, CDR1 is LNHNV, CDR2 YYDKDF (reference sequence). Trimming at V came to 0 bases and at J to 2 bases, leaving 6 bases not matched to a gene. This CDR3 reads CATSRDRRQGNYGYTF. For the CDR3, the DNA is TGTGCCACCAGCAGAGACCGTAGACAGGGCAACTATGGCTACACCTTC. The variable domain in full, with the rest retrieved from reference TRBV15 and TRBJ1-2, is DAMVIQNPRYQVTQFGKPVTLSCSQTLNHNVMYWYQQKSSQAPKLLFHYYDKDFNNEADTPDNFQSRRPNTSFCFLDIRSPGLGDTAMYLCATSRDRRQGNYGYTFGSGTRLTVV.

The chain carries TRBV7-8 and TRBJ2-5, with D possibly TRBD2 on 7 matching bases. Per germline, CDR1 SGHVS and CDR2 FQNEAQ. V was cut by 1 base and J by 5 bases, with 14 bases left in between. The CDR3 covers 15 residues. In DNA form, the CDR3 reads TGTGCCAGCAGCTTAGGAGGGGGGGTGTGGGAGACCCAGTACTTC. Translated, it gives CASSLGGGVWETQYF.

V and J are TRBV7-2 and TRBJ2-3; D gene ambiguous. Germline V CDR1 and CDR2: SGHTA, FQGNSA. Trimming stripped 3 bases from V and 15 bases from J, with 16 bases between. The CDR3 extends over 12 amino acids. CDR3 sequence: CASSLAGPPGYF. The CDR3 coding sequence is TGTGCCAGCAGCTTGGCCGGGCCCCCCGGATATTTT. Full variable domain (outside the CDR3, taken from reference TRBV7-2 and TRBJ2-3): GAGVSQSPSNKVTEKGKDVELRCDPISGHTALYWYRQSLGQGLEFLIYFQGNSAPDKSGLPSDRFSAERTGGSVSTLTIQRTQQEDSAVYLCASSLAGPPGYFGPGTRLTVL.

The chain carries TRBV20-1 and TRBJ1-1; D remains unclear. V lost 6 bases to trimming and J lost 1 base, with 6 bases between them. CDR1 and CDR2 (germline): DFQATT, SNEGSKA (reference sequence). CDR3 length: 11 residues. The CDR3 sequence is CSAYTNTEAFF. The CDR3 bases are TGCAGTGCATATACGAACACTGAAGCTTTCTTT.

The CDR3 loop reads CASSAQSEAFF. The DNA for the CDR3 is TGTGCCAGCTCCGCGCAGAGTGAAGCTTTCTTT. This sequence joins TRBV6-5 and TRBJ1-1; no clear D. The V and J ends lost 8 bases and 7 bases respectively, with 11 bases between them. Germline lookup yields CDR1 MNHEY and CDR2 SVGAGI. The CDR3 consists of 11 residues.

In this sample, this clone turned up once. CDR3: CASSLDGRGETQYF. The CDR3 DNA is TGTGCCAGCAGCTTAGATGGCAGGGGAGAGACCCAGTACTTC. The J gene is TRBJ2-5, the V gene TRBV7-2, with D maybe TRBD1 (6 bases). Looked up from germline, CDR1 is SGHTA and CDR2 is FQGNSA. The V end was cut by 1 base, the J end by 4 bases, with 10 bases between. This CDR3 is built from 14 residues.

This chain links TRBV5-1 with TRBJ2-5; 9 bases fit TRBD1. With 4 bases clipped from V and 1 base from J, the junction kept 5 bases outside the gene matches. This CDR3 region has 15 residues. Germline V gene sequence: CDR1 SGHRS, CDR2 YFSETQ. The CDR3 nucleotides are TGCGCCAGCAGCGGACAGGGGAAAGTCCAAGAGACCCAGTACTTC. Amino acid sequence: CASSGQGKVQETQYF.

CDR3 sequence reads: CAISALGGPTGELFF. CDR3 DNA sequence: TGTGCCATCAGCGCACTAGGGGGCCCCACCGGGGAGCTGTTTTTT. The genes are TRBV10-3 and TRBJ2-2, with 7 bases identical to TRBD1. This CDR3 region has 15 residues. Germline-derived CDR1 and CDR2 are ENHRY and SYGVKD. V lost 6 bases to trimming and J lost 4 bases; unmatched junction nucleotides: 8.

This sequence joins TRBV5-4 and TRBJ2-7, with D perhaps TRBD2 (6 bases). Germline CDR1 is SGHNT and CDR2 is YYREEE (reference sequence). V was clipped by 4 bases and J by 5 bases, with 22 bases between them. The CDR3 is 16 residues long. The CDR3 coding sequence is TGTGCCAGCAGCCTAGGGACTCCTCTAATCAAGGACGAGCAGTACTTC. Protein product: CASSLGTPLIKDEQYF.

CDR3: CASSQQGGNSPLHF. The CDR3 DNA reads TGTGCCAGTAGCCAACAGGGAGGGAATTCACCCCTCCACTTT. This chain links TRBV19 with TRBJ1-6; weak D call: TRBD1 (6 bases). The germline CDR1 and CDR2 sequences are LNHDA and SQIVND (reference sequence). Trimming cost V 6 bases and J 7 bases, with 13 bases left between them. CDR3 size: 14 residues.

This chain connects TRBV4-2 to TRBJ2-1; D is unclear. There are 12 residues in the CDR3. Germline CDR1 and CDR2: LGHNA and YNFKEQ. Trimming pared 3 bases from V and 5 bases from J, leaving 5 bases between. The CDR3 DNA reads TGTGCCAGCAGCCAGTTAAACAATGAGCAGTTCTTC. Translation: CASSQLNNEQFF.

The V gene is TRBV15, the J gene TRBJ1-1; 11 bases map to TRBD1. The ends lost 1 base at V and 5 bases at J; junction bases unmatched: 3. The CDR3 extends over 15 amino acids. Germline-derived CDR1 and CDR2 are LNHNV and YYDKDF (reference sequence). CDR3 nucleotide sequence: TGTGCCACCAGCAGAGCCCGGGACAGGGGGACTGAAGCTTTCTTT. Protein product: CATSRARDRGTEAFF.

V gene TRBV18 combines with J gene TRBJ2-1; D not resolved. Germline CDR1 KGHSH, CDR2 LQKENI. The CDR3 is made up of 12 amino acids. The V and J ends lost 3 bases and 5 bases respectively, with 5 bases between them. CDR3 sequence reads: CASSPTDNEQFF. CDR3 nucleotide sequence: TGTGCCAGCTCACCCACGGACAATGAGCAGTTCTTC.

This sequence joins TRBV18 and TRBJ1-1; D gene ambiguous. CDR3 length equals 14 residues. V lost 3 bases and J 4 bases, leaving 12 bases between the germline ends. CDR1 is KGHSH and CDR2 is LQKENI in the germline V gene. CDR3 protein: CASSPKAEGTEAFF. For the CDR3, the DNA is TGTGCCAGCTCACCGAAGGCAGAGGGCACTGAAGCTTTCTTT.

The chain employs TRBV29-1 and TRBJ1-2; 7 bases fit TRBD1. Germline V gives CDR1 SQVTM, CDR2 ANQGSEA. CDR3 size: 12 residues. J lost 7 bases, V lost 4 bases, and 6 bases had no gene match. In nucleotides, the CDR3 is TGCAGCGTTGCCAGGGGGGCCCTTGGCTACACCTTC. It codes for CSVARGALGYTF.

This chain uses TRBV3-1 (or the pseudogene TRBV3-2) with TRBJ2-3, with 7 bases lining up with TRBD1. Per the germline V gene, CDR1 is LGHDT and CDR2 is YNNKEL (reference sequence). The V segment lost 1 base and the J segment 2 bases; nucleotides outside the gene matches: 3. This CDR3 comprises 15 residues. The CDR3 region has the DNA TGTGCCAGCAGCCAAGCGAGGGGGCTCACAGATACGCAGTATTTT. It specifies CASSQARGLTDTQYF.

This clone occurred once. The gene calls are TRBV10-1 and TRBJ2-1, with D perhaps TRBD2 (6 bases). With 5 bases removed from V and 7 bases from J, the gap between germline ends came to 15 bases. This CDR3 is built from 14 residues. Per the germline V gene, CDR1 is WNHNN and CDR2 is SYGVQD (reference sequence). Here the CDR3 reads CASSMGTGINEQFF. The CDR3 DNA sequence: TGCGCCAGCAGTATGGGGACTGGGATAAATGAGCAGTTCTTC.

The chain joins TRBV19 to TRBJ1-5; TRBD1 matches 8 bases. CDR3 length: 15 amino acids. V lost 1 base, J lost 7 bases, and 6 bases stayed unmatched. Germline V gives CDR1 LNHDA, CDR2 SQIVND (reference sequence). For the CDR3, the DNA is TGTGCCAGTAGTATAGCAGGGGGCCGAGGACAGCCCCAGCATTTT. It codes for CASSIAGGRGQPQHF.